Presented here are 16 T cell receptor beta chains from one specimen sequenced in a study of cytomegalovirus exposure and HLA in healthy donors. The PCR ran on 60 Vbeta and 13 Jbeta primers. Assay: immunoSEQ multiplex PCR; the TCRdb copy retains only in-frame clones and omits some. The sample consists of about 130,000 clones, 70% to 80% of them appearing once. The material sequenced was PBMCs. Receptors were obtained from a man in his thirties or forties in good health and CMV-seronegative.

This clone has a handful of counts. V gene TRBV28 combines with J gene TRBJ2-1, with D perhaps matching TRBD2 (6 bases). The CDR3 is 13 residues long. The germline gives CDR1 MDHEN, CDR2 SYDVKM. Trimming cost V 6 bases and J 8 bases, with 14 bases left between them. The CDR3 DNA reads TGTGCCAGCAGAACGGGGGTGTTGGATGAGCAGTTCTTC. Its protein is CASRTGVLDEQFF.

This clone was observed once. The chain combines TRBV7-9 with TRBJ1-5; TRBD1 agrees at 10 bases. CDR3 length: 18 amino acids. Germline V gives CDR1 SEHNR, CDR2 FQNEAQ (reference sequence). V was pared by 1 base and J by 6 bases, with 12 bases of the junction left unmatched. The CDR3 DNA follows: TGTGCCAGCAGCTTAGGAAGTGCGGGACAGGGGTACGGTCAGCCCCAGCATTTT. It specifies CASSLGSAGQGYGQPQHF. Using reference TRBV7-9 and TRBJ1-5 for the parts outside the CDR3, the full variable domain is DTGVSQNPRHKITKRGQNVTFRCDPISEHNRLYWYRQTLGQGPEFLTYFQNEAQLEKSRLLSDRFSAERPKGSFSTLEIQRTEQGDSAMYLCASSLGSAGQGYGQPQHFGDGTRLSIL.

This chain links TRBV7-8 with TRBJ1-2; no firm D call. From germline, CDR1 is SGHVS and CDR2 FQNEAQ. There are 13 residues in the CDR3. The V end was cut by 5 bases, the J end by 6 bases, with 13 bases between. The CDR3 here is CASSPGKDNGYTF. The CDR3 DNA reads as TGTGCCAGCAGCCCCGGAAAAGACAATGGCTACACCTTC.

The CDR3 DNA reads as TGTGCCAGCAGTTCGAATTCGGACAGGGGTCATGGGGCCAACGTCCTGACTTTC. Translated, it gives CASSSNSDRGHGANVLTF. The rearrangement joins TRBV27 to TRBJ2-6, with TRBD1 identical over 9 bases. Per germline, CDR1 MNHEY and CDR2 SMNVEV (reference sequence). V lost 4 bases, J lost 3 bases, and 10 bases stayed unmatched. This CDR3 is 18 amino acids long.

This chain connects TRBV27 to TRBJ2-1; 8 nucleotides match TRBD2. Per the germline V gene, CDR1 is MNHEY and CDR2 is SMNVEV (reference sequence). This CDR3 has 15 residues. Unmatched junction bases numbered 5, after V lost 3 bases and J lost 4 bases. The CDR3 is CASSFSSGSYNEQFF. The CDR3 nucleotides are TGTGCCAGCAGTTTTAGCAGCGGGAGTTACAATGAGCAGTTCTTC.

The genes are TRBV6-6 and TRBJ2-7; 8 bases fit TRBD2. Germline CDR1 and CDR2: MNHNY and SVGAGI (reference sequence). This CDR3 is built from 15 residues. V lost 2 bases to trimming and J lost 2 bases; unmatched junction nucleotides: 5. The CDR3 loop reads CASSYRGGSPYEQYF. The CDR3 DNA reads as TGTGCCAGCAGTTACCGCGGGGGGAGCCCCTACGAGCAGTACTTC.

This clone turned up a few times. The rearrangement joins TRBV7-2 to TRBJ2-7; a weak D match, TRBD2 (6 bases). Germline assignment: CDR1 SGHTA and CDR2 FQGNSA. The V end was cut by 5 bases, the J end by 4 bases, with 15 bases between. The CDR3 covers 14 residues. The CDR3 here is CASSRGGVGYEQYF. DNA for the CDR3: TGTGCCAGCAGCCGAGGCGGGGTTGGGTACGAGCAGTACTTC.

The rearrangement links TRBV2 to TRBJ1-5; D perhaps matches TRBD1 (6 bases). The germline V and J ends were trimmed by 7 bases and 1 base, with 14 bases remaining between them. Germline CDR1 is SNHLY and CDR2 is FYNNEI. This CDR3 has 15 amino acids. The CDR3 is CASNGQGLSNQPQHF. In DNA form, the CDR3 reads TGTGCCAGCAATGGTCAGGGGTTGAGCAATCAGCCCCAGCATTTT.

This chain links TRBV13 with TRBJ2-7, with a tentative D call TRBD1 (7 bases). V was cut by 11 bases and J by 6 bases, with 17 bases left in between. This CDR3 is 12 amino acids long. Germline loops: CDR1 PRHDT, CDR2 FYEKMQ (reference sequence). Here the CDR3 DNA reads TGTGCCGGGGGGACAGTACATGGCGAGCAGTACTTC. Amino acid sequence: CAGGTVHGEQYF.

The chain employs TRBV5-6 and TRBJ2-7; 7 nucleotides agree with TRBD1. The germline V gene encodes CDR1 SGHDT and CDR2 YYEEEE. The V and J ends lost 3 bases and 5 bases, in that order; junction bases with no gene match: 5. CDR3 size: 13 residues. CDR3 amino acids: CASSSGQRDEQYF. CDR3 nucleotide sequence: TGTGCCAGCAGCTCGGGACAGCGAGACGAGCAGTACTTC. Using reference TRBV5-6 and TRBJ2-7 for the parts outside the CDR3, the full variable domain is DAGVTQSPTHLIKTRGQQVTLRCSPKSGHDTVSWYQQALGQGPQFIFQYYEEEERQRGNFPDRFSGHQFPNYSSELNVNALLLGDSALYLCASSSGQRDEQYFGPGTRLTVT.

The chain uses TRBV6-5 and TRBJ2-5; 9 bases are shared with TRBD2. In germline, CDR1 is MNHEY, CDR2 SVGAGI. CDR3 length: 16 residues. V trimming: 2 bases; J trimming: 4 bases; junction bases outside the gene matches: 8. CDR3 nucleotide sequence: TGTGCCAGCAGTTACGGCGGACTAGCGATAGGAGAGACCCAGTACTTC. Amino acid sequence: CASSYGGLAIGETQYF.

The V gene is TRBV2, the J gene TRBJ2-5, with D perhaps TRBD2 (5 bases). The ends were cut back, 8 bases at V and 5 bases at J, with 12 bases in the middle. The CDR3 has 12 amino acids. Germline lookup yields CDR1 SNHLY and CDR2 FYNNEI. The CDR3, as DNA: TGTGCCAGCGGGAGACGAGATGAGACCCAGTACTTC. Translation: CASGRRDETQYF.

The chain is built from TRBV9 and TRBJ2-1, with D perhaps TRBD2 (6 bases). Germline V gene data show CDR1 as SGDLS and CDR2 as YYNGEE. Trimming left V 0 bases short and J 1 base short, with 8 bases between. The CDR3 runs to 15 residues. CDR3 protein: CASSVGRVSYNEQFF. Written as DNA, the CDR3 is TGTGCCAGCAGCGTAGGGAGGGTGTCCTACAATGAGCAGTTCTTC.

Only one count was recorded for this clone. The V call is TRBV11-2, the J call TRBJ1-1; D gene ambiguous. Germline V gene sequence: CDR1 SGHAT, CDR2 FQNNGV. The CDR3 is 15 residues long. With 4 bases removed from V and 1 base from J, the gap between germline ends came to 13 bases. The CDR3 region is CASSSIYGRNTEAFF. The DNA of the CDR3 is TGTGCCAGCAGCTCGATATATGGGAGGAACACTGAAGCTTTCTTT.

The chain uses TRBV5-4 and TRBJ1-6; 8 bases fit TRBD1. Trimming cost V 0 bases and J 9 bases; bases outside gene matches: 14. CDR3 length: 18 residues. Germline assignment: CDR1 SGHNT and CDR2 YYREEE (reference sequence). This CDR3 is CASSLGTGYGLGGSPLHF. For the CDR3, the DNA is TGTGCCAGCAGCTTGGGGACAGGGTACGGATTGGGAGGTTCACCCCTCCACTTT.

This clone came up once. The rearrangement uses TRBV7-8 and TRBJ1-2; D unresolved. CDR1 SGHVS and CDR2 FQNEAQ come from the germline V gene. With 6 bases removed from V and 9 bases from J, the gap between germline ends came to 14 bases. This CDR3 region has 12 residues. CDR3 region: CASSSNSDRYTF. The CDR3 nucleotides read TGTGCCAGCAGTTCCAATAGCGATCGCTACACCTTC.